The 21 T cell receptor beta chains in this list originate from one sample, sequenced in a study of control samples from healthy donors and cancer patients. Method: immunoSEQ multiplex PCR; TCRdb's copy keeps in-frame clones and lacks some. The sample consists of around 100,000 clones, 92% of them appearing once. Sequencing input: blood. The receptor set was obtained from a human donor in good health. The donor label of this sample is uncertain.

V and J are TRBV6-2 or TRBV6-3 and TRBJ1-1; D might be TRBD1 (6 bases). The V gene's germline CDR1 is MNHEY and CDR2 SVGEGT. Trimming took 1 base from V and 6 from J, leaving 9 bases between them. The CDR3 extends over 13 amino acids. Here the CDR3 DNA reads TGTGCCAGCAGTTACTACAGGGATGCTGAAGCTTTCTTT. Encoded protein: CASSYYRDAEAFF.

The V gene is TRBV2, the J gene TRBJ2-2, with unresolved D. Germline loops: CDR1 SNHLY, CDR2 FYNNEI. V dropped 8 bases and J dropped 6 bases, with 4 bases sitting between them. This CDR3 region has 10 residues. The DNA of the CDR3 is TGTGCCAGCTGGGCCGGGGAGCTGTTTTTT. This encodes CASWAGELFF.

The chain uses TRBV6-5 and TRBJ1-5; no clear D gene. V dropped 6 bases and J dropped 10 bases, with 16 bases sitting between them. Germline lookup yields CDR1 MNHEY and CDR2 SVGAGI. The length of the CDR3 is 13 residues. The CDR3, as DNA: TGTGCCAGCAGACAAGGACCTTCGCGACCCCAGCATTTT. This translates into CASRQGPSRPQHF.

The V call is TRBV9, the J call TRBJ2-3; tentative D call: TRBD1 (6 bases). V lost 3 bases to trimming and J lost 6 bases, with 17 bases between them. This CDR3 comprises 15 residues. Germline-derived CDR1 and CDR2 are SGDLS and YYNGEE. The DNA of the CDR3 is TGTGCCAGCAGCGGATTGGGACAACTGGGGGATACGCAGTATTTT. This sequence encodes CASSGLGQLGDTQYF.

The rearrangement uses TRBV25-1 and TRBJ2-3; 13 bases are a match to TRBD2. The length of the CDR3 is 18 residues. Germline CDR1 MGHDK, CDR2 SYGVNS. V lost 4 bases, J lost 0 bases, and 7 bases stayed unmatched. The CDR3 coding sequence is TGTGCCAGCAGTGGGGGACTAGCGGGGACGCTTAGCACAGATACGCAGTATTTT. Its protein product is CASSGGLAGTLSTDTQYF.

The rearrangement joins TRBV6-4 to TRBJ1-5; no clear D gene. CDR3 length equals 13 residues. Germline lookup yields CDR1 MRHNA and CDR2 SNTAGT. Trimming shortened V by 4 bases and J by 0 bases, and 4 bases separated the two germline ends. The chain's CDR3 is CASSADSNQPQHF. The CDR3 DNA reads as TGTGCCAGCAGTGCTGATAGCAATCAGCCCCAGCATTTT.

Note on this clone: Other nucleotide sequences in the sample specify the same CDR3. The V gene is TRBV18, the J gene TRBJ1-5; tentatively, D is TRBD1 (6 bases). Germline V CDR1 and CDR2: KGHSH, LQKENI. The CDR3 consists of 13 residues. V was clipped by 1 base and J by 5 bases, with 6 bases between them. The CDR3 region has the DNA TGTGCCAGCTCACCACAGGGGGATCAGCCCCAGCATTTT. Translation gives CASSPQGDQPQHF.

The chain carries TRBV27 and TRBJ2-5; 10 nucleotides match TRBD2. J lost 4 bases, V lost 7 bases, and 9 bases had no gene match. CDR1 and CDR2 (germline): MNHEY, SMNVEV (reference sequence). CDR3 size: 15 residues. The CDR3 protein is CASKVLAGVGETQYF. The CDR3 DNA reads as TGTGCCAGCAAGGTTCTAGCGGGGGTTGGAGAGACCCAGTACTTC.

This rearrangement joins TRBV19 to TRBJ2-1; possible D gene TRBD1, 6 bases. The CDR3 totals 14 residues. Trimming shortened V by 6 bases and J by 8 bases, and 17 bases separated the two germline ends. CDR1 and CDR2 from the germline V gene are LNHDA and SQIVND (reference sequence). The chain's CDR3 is CASRWMGTSDEQFF. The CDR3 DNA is TGTGCCAGTAGATGGATGGGGACATCCGATGAGCAGTTCTTC.

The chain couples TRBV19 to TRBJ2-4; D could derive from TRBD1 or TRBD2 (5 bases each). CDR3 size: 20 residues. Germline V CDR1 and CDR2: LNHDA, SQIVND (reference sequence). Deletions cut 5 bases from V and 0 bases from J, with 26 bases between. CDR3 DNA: TGTGCCAGTAGTGGTTACTCCGGGACCCACGGGCCCCTAGCCAAAAACATTCAGTACTTC. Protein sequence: CASSGYSGTHGPLAKNIQYF.

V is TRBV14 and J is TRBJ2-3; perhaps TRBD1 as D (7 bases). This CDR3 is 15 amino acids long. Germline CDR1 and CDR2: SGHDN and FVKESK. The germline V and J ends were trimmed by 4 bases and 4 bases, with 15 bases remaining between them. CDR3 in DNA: TGTGCCAGCAGCCTCGGGGGACAGAGGGCAGATACGCAGTATTTT. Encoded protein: CASSLGGQRADTQYF.

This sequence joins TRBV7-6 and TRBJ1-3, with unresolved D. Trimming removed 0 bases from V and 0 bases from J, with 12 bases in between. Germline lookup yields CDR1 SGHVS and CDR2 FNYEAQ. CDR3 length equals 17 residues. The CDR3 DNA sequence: TGTGCCAGCAGCTTAGCGCGGCACAGCTACTCTGGAAACACCATATATTTT. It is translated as CASSLARHSYSGNTIYF.

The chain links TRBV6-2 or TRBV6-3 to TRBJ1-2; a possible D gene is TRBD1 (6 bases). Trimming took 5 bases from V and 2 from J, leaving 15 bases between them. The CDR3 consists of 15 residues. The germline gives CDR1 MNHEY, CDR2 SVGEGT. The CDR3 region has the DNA TGTGCCAGCAGTCTTTTCGGGGGGCAGAACTATGGCTACACCTTC. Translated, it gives CASSLFGGQNYGYTF.

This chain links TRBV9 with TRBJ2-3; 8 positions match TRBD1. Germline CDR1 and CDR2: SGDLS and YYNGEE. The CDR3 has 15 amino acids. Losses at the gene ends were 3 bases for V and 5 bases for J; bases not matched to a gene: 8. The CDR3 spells CASSELGQGRDTQYF. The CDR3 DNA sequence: TGTGCCAGCAGCGAACTAGGACAGGGAAGAGATACGCAGTATTTT.

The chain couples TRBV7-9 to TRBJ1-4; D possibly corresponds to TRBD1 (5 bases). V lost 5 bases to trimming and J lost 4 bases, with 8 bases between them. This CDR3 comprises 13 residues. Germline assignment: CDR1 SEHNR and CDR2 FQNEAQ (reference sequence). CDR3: CASSPGVNEKLFF. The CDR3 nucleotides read TGTGCCAGCAGCCCGGGGGTTAATGAAAAACTGTTTTTT.

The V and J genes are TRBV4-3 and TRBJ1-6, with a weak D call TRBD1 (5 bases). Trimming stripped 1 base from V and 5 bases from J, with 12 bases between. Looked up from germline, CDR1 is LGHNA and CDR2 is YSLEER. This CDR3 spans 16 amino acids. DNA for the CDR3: TGCGCCAGCAGCCAAGGGGCAGGGCGTAATAATTCACCCCTCCACTTT. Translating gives CASSQGAGRNNSPLHF.

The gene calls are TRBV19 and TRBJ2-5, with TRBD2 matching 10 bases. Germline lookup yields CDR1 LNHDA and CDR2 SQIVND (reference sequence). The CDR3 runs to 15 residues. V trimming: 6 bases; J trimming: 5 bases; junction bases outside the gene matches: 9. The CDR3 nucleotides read TGTGCCAGTAGCTCGGGGCTAGCGGGGGTGGAGACCCAGTACTTC. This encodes CASSSGLAGVETQYF.

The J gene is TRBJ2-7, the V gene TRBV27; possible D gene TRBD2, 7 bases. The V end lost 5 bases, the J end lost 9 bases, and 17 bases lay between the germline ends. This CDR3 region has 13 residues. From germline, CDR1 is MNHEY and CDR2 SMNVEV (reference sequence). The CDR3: CASSTRGRGAQYV. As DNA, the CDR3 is TGTGCCAGCAGTACACGCGGCCGGGGGGCGCAGTACGTC.

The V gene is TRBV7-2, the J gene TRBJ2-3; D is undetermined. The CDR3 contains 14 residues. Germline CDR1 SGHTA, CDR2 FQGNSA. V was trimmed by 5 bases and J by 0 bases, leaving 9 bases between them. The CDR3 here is CASSADGSTDTQYF. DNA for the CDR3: TGTGCCAGCAGCGCGGACGGGAGCACAGATACGCAGTATTTT. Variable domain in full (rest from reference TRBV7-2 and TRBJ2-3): GAGVSQSPSNKVTEKGKDVELRCDPISGHTALYWYRQSLGQGLEFLIYFQGNSAPDKSGLPSDRFSAERTGGSVSTLTIQRTQQEDSAVYLCASSADGSTDTQYFGPGTRLTVL.

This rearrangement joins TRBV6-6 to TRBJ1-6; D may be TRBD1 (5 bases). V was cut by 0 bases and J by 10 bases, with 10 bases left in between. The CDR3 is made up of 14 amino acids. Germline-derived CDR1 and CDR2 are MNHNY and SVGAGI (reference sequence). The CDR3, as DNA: TGTGCCAGCAGTTACTCCGGGGACTACTCACCCCTCCACTTT. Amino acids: CASSYSGDYSPLHF.

As DNA, the CDR3 is TGTGCCACCCAACTAAGCGGCGGTAAGGCAGATACGCAGTATTTT. Its translation is CATQLSGGKADTQYF. The rearrangement joins TRBV7-6 to TRBJ2-3; a possible D gene is TRBD2 (5 bases). Germline V gene sequence: CDR1 SGHVS, CDR2 FNYEAQ. The CDR3 sequence is 15 residues long. V was pared by 10 bases and J by 4 bases, with 21 bases between.